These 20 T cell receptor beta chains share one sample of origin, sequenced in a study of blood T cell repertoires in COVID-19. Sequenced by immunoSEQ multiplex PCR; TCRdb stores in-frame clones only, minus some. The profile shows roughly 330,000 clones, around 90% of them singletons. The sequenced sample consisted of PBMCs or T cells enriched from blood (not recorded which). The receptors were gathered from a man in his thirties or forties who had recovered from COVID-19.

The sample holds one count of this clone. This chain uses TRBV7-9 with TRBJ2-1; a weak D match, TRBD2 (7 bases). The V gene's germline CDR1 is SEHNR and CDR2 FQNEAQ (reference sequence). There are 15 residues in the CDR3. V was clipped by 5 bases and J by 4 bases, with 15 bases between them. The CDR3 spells CASSHEEGGYNEQFF. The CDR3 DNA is TGTGCCAGCAGCCATGAAGAGGGGGGGTACAATGAGCAGTTCTTC.

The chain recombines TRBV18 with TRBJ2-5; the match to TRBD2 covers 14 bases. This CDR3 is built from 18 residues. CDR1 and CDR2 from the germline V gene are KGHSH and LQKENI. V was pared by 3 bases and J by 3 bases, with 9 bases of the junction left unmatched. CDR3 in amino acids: CASSPPPGTSGGKETQYF. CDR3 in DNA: TGTGCCAGCTCACCCCCACCCGGGACTAGCGGGGGCAAAGAGACCCAGTACTTC.

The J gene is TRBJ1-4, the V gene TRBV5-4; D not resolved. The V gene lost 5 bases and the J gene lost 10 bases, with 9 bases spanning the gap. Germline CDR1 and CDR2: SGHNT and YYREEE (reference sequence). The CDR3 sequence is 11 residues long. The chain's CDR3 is CASSTEGKLFF. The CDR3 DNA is TGTGCCAGCAGTACCGAGGGAAAACTGTTTTTT.

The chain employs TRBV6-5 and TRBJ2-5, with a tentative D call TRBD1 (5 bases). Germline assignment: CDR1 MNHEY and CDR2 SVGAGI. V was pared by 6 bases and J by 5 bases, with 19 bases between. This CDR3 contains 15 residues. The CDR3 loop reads CASSPIGAPRETQYF. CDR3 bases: TGTGCCAGCAGCCCCATAGGGGCTCCCAGGGAGACCCAGTACTTC.

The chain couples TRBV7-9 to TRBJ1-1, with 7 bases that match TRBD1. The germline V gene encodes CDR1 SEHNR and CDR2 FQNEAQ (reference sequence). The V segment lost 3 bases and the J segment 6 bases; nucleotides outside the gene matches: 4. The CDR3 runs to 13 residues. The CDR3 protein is CASSFDRVAEAFF. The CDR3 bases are TGTGCCAGCAGCTTTGACAGGGTCGCTGAAGCTTTCTTT.

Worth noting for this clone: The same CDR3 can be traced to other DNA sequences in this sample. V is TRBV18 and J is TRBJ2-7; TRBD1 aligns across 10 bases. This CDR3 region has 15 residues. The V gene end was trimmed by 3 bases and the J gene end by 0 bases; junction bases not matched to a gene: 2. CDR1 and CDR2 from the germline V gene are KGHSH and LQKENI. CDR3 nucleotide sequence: TGTGCCAGCTCACCCCGGACAGGGGGCTCCTACGAGCAGTACTTC. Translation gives CASSPRTGGSYEQYF.

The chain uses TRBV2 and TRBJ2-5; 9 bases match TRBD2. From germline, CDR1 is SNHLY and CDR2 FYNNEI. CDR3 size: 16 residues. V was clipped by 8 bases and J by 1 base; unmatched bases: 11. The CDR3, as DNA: TGTGCCAGCGGGGGATCCATAGCGGGGGCCCAAGAGACCCAGTACTTC. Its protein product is CASGGSIAGAQETQYF.

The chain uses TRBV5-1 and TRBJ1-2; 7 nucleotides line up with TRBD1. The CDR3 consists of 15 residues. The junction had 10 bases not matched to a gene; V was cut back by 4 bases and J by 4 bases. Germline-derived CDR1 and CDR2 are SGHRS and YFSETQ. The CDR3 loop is CASSRDRAQFYGYTF. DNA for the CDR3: TGCGCCAGCAGCCGTGACAGGGCACAATTCTATGGCTACACCTTC.

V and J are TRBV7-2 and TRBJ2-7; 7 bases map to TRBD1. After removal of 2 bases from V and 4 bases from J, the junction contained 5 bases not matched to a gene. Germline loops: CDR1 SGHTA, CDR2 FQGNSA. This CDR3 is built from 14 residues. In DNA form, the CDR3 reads TGTGCCAGCAGCTTACCGGGACAGACGTACGAGCAGTACTTC. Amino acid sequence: CASSLPGQTYEQYF.

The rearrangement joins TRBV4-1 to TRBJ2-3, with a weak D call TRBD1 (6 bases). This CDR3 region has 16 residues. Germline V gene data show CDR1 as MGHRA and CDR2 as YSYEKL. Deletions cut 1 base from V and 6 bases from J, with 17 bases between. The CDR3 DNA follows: TGCGCCAGCAGCCAAGGACCCGGCTCAGGGGCGGATACGCAGTATTTT. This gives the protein CASSQGPGSGADTQYF.

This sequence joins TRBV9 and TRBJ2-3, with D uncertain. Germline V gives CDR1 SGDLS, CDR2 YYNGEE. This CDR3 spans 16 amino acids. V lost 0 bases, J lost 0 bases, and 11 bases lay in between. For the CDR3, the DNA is TGTGCCAGCAGCGTAGACAGTTCACAGAGCACAGATACGCAGTATTTT. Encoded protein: CASSVDSSQSTDTQYF.

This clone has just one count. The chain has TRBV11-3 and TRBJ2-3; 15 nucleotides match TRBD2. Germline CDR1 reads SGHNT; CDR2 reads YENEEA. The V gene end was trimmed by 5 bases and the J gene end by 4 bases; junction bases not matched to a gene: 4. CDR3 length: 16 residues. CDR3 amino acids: CASSPGLAGGPDTQYF. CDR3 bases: TGTGCCAGCAGCCCGGGACTAGCGGGGGGCCCAGATACGCAGTATTTT.

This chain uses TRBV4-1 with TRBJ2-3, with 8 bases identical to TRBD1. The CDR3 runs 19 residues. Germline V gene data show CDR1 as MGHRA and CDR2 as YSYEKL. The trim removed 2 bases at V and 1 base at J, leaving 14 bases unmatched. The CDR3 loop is CASSQSPLLTTGGTDTQYF. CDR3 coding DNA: TGCGCCAGCAGCCAAAGCCCACTTTTGACGACAGGGGGCACAGATACGCAGTATTTT.

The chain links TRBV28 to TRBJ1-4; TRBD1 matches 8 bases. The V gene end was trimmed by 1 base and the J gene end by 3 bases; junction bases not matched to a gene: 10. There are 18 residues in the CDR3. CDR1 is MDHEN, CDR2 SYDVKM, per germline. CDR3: CASSLFKFQGAANEKLFF. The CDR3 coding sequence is TGTGCCAGCAGTTTATTCAAATTCCAGGGGGCGGCTAATGAAAAACTGTTTTTT.

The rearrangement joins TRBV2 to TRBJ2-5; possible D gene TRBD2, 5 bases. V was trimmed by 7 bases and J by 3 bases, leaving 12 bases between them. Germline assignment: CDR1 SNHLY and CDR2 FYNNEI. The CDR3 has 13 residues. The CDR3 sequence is CASTTRTEETQYF. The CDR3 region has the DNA TGTGCCAGCACTACGCGGACTGAAGAGACCCAGTACTTC.

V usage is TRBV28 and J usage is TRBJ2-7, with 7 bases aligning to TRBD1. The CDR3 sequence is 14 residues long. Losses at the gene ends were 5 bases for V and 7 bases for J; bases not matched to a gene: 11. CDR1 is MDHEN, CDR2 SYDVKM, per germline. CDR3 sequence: CASSLNLRGWEQYF. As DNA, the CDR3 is TGTGCCAGCAGTCTCAACCTCAGGGGGTGGGAGCAGTACTTC.

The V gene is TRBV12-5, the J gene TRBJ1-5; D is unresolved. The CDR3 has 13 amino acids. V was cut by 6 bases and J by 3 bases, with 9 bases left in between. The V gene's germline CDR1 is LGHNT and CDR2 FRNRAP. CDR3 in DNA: TGTGCTAGTGGGGCGGGGTACAATCAGCCCCAGCATTTT. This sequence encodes CASGAGYNQPQHF.

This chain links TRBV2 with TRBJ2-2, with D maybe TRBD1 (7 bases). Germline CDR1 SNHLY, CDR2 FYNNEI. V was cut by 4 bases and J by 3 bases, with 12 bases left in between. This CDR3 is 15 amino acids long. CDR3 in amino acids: CASSVPGGYTGELFF. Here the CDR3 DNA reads TGTGCCAGCAGTGTCCCAGGGGGGTACACCGGGGAGCTGTTTTTT.

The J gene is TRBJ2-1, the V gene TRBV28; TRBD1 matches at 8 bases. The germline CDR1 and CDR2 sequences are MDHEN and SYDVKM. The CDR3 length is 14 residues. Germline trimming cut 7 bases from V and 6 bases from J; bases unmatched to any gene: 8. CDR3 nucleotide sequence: TGTGCCAGCACCATCAGGGGGCCGGCCAATGAGCAGTTCTTC. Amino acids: CASTIRGPANEQFF. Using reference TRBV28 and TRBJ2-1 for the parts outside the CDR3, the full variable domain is DVKVTQSSRYLVKRTGEKVFLECVQDMDHENMFWYRQDPGLGLRLIYFSYDVKMKEKGDIPEGYSVSREKKERFSLILESASTNQTSMYLCASTIRGPANEQFFGPGTRLTVL.

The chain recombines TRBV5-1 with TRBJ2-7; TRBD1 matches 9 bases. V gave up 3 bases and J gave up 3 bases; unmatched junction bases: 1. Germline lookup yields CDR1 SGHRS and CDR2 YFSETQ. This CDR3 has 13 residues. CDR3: CASSWGQGYEQYF. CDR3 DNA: TGCGCCAGCAGCTGGGGACAGGGCTACGAGCAGTACTTC.